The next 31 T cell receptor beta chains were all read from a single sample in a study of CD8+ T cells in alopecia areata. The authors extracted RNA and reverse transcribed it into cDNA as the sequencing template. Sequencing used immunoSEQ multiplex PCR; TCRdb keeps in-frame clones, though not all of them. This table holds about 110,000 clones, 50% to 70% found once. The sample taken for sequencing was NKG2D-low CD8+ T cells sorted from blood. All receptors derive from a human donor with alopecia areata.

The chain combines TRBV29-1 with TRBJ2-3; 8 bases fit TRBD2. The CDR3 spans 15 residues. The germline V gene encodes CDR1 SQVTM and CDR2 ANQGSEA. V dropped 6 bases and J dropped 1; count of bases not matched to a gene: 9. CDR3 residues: CSVVSGSLGTDTQYF. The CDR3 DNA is TGCAGCGTGGTGAGCGGGAGTCTGGGCACAGATACGCAGTATTTT.

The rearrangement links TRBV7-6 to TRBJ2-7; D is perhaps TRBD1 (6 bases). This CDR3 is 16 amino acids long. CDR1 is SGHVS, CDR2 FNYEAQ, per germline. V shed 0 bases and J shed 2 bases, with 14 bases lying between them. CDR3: CASSLARDISPYEQYF. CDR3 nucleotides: TGTGCCAGCAGCTTAGCGAGGGACATAAGTCCCTACGAGCAGTACTTC. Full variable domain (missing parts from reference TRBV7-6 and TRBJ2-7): GAGVSQSPRYKVTKRGQDVALRCDPISGHVSLYWYRQALGQGPEFLTYFNYEAQQDKSGLPNDRFSAERPEGSISTLTIQRTEQRDSAMYRCASSLARDISPYEQYFGPGTRLTVT.

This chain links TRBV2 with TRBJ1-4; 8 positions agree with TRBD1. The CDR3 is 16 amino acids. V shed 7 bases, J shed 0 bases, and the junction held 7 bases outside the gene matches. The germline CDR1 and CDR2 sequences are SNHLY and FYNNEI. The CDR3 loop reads CASIRTGKATNEKLFF. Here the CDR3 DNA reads TGTGCCAGCATCAGGACAGGGAAAGCAACTAATGAAAAACTGTTTTTT.

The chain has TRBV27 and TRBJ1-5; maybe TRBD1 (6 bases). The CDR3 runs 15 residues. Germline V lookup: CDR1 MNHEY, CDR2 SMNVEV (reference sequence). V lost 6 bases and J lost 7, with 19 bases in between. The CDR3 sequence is CASRPTQGSGQPQHF. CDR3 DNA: TGTGCCAGCAGGCCCACTCAGGGGTCAGGACAGCCCCAGCATTTT.

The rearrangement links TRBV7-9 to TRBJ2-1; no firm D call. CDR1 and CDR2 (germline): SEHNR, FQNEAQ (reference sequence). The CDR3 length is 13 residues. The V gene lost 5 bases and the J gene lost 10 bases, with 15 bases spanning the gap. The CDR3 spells CASSQSEGREQFF. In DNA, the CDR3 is TGTGCCAGCAGCCAATCCGAAGGAAGGGAGCAGTTCTTC.

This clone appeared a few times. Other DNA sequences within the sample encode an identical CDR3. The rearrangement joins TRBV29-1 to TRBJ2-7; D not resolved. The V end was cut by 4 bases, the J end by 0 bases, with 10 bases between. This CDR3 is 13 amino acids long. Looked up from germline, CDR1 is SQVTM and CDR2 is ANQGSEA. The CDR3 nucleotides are TGCAGCGTTGTAGGAGTGAGCTCCTACGAGCAGTACTTC. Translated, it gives CSVVGVSSYEQYF.

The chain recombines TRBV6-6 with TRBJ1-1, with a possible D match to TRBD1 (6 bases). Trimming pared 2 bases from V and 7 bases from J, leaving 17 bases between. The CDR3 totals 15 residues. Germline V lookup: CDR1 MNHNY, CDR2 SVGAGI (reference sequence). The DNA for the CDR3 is TGTGCCAGCAGTTACGGTGAGACCAGCAGGGGTGAAGCTTTCTTT. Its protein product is CASSYGETSRGEAFF.

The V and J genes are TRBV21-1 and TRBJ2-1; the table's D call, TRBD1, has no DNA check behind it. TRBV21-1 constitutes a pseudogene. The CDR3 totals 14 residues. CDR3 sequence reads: CASDGTGEYSEQFF. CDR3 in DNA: TGTGCCAGCGACGGGACAGGGGAATATAGTGAGCAGTTCTTC.

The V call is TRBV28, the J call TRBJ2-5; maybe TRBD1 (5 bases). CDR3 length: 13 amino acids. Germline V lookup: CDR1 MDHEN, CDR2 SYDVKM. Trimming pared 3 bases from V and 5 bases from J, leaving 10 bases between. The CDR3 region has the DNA TGTGCCAGCAGTTTTGTGGGGCGGGAGACCCAGTACTTC. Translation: CASSFVGRETQYF.

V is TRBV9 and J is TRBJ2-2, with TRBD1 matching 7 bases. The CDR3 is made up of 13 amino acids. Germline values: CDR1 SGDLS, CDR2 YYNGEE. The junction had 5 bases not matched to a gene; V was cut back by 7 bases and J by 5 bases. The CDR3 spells CASDGDSTGELFF. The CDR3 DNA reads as TGTGCCAGCGACGGGGACAGTACCGGGGAGCTGTTTTTT.

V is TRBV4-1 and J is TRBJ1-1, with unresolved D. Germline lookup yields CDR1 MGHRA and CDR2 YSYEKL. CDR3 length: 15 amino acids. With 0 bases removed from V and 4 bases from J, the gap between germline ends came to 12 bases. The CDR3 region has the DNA TGCGCCAGCAGCCAAGAGTCCGGGCTAGTCACTGAAGCTTTCTTT. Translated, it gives CASSQESGLVTEAFF.

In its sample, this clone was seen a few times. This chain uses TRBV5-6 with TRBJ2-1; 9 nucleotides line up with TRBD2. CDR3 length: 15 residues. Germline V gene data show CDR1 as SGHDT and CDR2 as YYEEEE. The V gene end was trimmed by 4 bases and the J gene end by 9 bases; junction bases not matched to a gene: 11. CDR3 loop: CASSQLAGFPSEQFF. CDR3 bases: TGTGCCAGCAGCCAACTAGCGGGCTTCCCAAGTGAGCAGTTCTTC.

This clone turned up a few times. The CDR3 reads CASSVRTDTQYF. CDR3 DNA: TGTGCCAGCAGCGTCCGGACAGATACGCAGTATTTT. The chain uses TRBV9 and TRBJ2-3; D not resolved. The CDR3 covers 12 residues. The germline gives CDR1 SGDLS, CDR2 YYNGEE. The V end lost 2 bases, the J end lost 3 bases, and 4 bases lay between the germline ends. Full variable domain (missing parts from reference TRBV9 and TRBJ2-3): DSGVTQTPKHLITATGQRVTLRCSPRSGDLSVYWYQQSLDQGLQFLIQYYNGEERAKGNILERFSAQQFPDLHSELNLSSLELGDSALYFCASSVRTDTQYFGPGTRLTVL.

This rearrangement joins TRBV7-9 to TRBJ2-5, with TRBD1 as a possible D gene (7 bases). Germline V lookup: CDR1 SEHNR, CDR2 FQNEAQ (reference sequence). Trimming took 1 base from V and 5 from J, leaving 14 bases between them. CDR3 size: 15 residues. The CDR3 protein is CASSLVWQGGETQYF. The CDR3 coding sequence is TGTGCCAGCAGCTTAGTCTGGCAGGGGGGTGAGACCCAGTACTTC.

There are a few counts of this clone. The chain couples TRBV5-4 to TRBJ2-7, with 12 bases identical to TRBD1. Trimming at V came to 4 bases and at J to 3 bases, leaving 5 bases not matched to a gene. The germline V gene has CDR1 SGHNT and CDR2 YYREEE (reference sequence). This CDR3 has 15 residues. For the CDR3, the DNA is TGTGCCAGCAGCAACCGGGACAGGGGGCGCTACGAGCAGTACTTC. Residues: CASSNRDRGRYEQYF.

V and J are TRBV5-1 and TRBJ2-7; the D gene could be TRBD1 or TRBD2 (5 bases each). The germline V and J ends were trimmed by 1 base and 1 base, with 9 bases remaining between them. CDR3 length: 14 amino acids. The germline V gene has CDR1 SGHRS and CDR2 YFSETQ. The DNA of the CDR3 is TGCGCCAGCAGCTTGCCGGGACGGTCCTACGAGCAGTACTTC. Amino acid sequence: CASSLPGRSYEQYF.

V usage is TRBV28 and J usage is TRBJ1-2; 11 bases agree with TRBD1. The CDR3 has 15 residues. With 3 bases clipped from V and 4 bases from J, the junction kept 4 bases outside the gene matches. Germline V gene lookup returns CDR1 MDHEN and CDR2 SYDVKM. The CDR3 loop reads CASSLGQGEFYGYTF. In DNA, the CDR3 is TGTGCCAGCAGTTTGGGACAGGGGGAGTTCTATGGCTACACCTTC.

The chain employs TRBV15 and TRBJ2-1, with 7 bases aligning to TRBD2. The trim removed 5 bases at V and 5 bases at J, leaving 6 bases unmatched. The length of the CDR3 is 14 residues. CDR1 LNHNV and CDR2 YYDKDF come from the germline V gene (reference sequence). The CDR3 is CATSSERGHNEQFF. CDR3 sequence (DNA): TGTGCCACCAGCTCAGAGCGGGGACACAATGAGCAGTTCTTC.

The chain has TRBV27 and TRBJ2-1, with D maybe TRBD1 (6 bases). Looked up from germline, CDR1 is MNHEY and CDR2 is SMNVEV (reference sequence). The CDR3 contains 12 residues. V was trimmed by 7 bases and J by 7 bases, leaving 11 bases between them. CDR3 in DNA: TGTGCCAGCAAACAGGGATGGAATGAGCAGTTCTTC. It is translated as CASKQGWNEQFF.

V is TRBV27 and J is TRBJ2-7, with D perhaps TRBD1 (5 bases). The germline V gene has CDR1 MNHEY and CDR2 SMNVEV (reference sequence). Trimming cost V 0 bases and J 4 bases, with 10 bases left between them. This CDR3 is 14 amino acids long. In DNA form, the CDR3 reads TGTGCCAGCAGTTTATCGGGGCAGGCGTACGAGCAGTACTTC. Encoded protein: CASSLSGQAYEQYF.

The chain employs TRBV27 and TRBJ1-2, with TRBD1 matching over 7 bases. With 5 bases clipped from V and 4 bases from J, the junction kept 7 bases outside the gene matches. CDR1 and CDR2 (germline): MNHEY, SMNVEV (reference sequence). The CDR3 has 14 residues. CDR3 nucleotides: TGTGCCAGCAGTCCCACGGACAGGTTCTATGGCTACACCTTC. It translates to CASSPTDRFYGYTF.

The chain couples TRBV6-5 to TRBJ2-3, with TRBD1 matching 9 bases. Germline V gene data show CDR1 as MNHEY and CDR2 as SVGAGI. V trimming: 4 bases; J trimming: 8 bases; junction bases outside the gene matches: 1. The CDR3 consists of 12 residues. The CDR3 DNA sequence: TGTGCCAGCAGTTCGACAGGGGGTACGCAGTATTTT. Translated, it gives CASSSTGGTQYF.

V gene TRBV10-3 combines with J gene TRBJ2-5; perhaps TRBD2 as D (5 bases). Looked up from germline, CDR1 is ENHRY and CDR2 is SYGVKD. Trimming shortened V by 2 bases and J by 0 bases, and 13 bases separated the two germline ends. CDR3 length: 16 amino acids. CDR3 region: CAISEEGVAYQETQYF. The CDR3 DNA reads TGTGCCATCAGTGAGGAGGGTGTAGCCTACCAAGAGACCCAGTACTTC.

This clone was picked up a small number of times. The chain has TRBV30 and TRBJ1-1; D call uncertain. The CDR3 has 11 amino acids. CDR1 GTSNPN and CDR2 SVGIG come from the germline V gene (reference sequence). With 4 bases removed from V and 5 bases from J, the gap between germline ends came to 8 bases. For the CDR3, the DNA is TGTGCCTGGATGGCGGGTACTGAAGCTTTCTTT. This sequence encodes CAWMAGTEAFF.

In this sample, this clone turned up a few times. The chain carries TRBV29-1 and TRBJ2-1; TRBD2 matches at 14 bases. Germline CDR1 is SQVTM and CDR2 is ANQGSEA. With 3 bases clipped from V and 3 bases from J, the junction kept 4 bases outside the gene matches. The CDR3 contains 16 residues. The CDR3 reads CSVEGLAGVIYNEQFF. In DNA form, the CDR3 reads TGCAGCGTTGAGGGACTAGCGGGAGTTATCTACAATGAGCAGTTCTTC.

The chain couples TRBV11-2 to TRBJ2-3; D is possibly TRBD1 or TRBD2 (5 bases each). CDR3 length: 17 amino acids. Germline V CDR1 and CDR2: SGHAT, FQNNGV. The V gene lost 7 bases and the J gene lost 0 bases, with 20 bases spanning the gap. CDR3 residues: CASTPRREGWSTDTQYF. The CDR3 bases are TGTGCCAGCACCCCTCGTCGAGAGGGGTGGAGCACAGATACGCAGTATTTT.

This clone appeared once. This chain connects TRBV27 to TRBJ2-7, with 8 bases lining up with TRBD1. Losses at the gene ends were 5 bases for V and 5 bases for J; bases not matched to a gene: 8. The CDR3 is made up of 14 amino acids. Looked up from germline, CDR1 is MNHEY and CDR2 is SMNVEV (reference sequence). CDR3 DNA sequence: TGTGCCAGCAGTGGACAGGGACGGAGGGACGAGCAGTACTTC. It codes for CASSGQGRRDEQYF.

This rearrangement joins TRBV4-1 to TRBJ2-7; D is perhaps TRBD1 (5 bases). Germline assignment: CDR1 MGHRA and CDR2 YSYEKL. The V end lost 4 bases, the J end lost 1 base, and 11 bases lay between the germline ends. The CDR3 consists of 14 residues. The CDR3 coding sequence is TGCGCCAGCAGCCGGGCAGGGAATTCCTACGAGCAGTACTTC. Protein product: CASSRAGNSYEQYF.

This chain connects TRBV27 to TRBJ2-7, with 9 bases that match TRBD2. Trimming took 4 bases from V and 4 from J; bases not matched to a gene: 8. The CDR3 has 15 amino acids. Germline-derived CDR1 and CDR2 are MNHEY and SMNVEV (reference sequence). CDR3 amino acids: CASSSISGSSYEQYF. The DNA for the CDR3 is TGTGCCAGCAGTTCGATTAGCGGGAGTTCTTACGAGCAGTACTTC.

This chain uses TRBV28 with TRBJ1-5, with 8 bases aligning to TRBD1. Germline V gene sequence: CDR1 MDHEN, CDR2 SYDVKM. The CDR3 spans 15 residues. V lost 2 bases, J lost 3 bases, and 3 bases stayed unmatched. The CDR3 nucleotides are TGTGCCAGCAGTTTACAGGGGGCGTTCAATCAGCCCCAGCATTTT. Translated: CASSLQGAFNQPQHF.

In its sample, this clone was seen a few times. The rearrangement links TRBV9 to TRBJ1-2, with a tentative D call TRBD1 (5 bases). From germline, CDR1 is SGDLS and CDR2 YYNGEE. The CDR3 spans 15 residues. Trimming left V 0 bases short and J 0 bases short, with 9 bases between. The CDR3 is CASSVEAGSNYGYTF. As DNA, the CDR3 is TGTGCCAGCAGCGTAGAGGCAGGGTCTAACTATGGCTACACCTTC.